This entry lists 10 T cell receptor beta chains sequenced from one sample in a study of cytomegalovirus exposure and HLA in healthy donors. 13 Jbeta primers and 60 Vbeta primers were used for the PCR. TCRdb's copy holds only in-frame clones and misses some; the assay was immunoSEQ multiplex PCR. This sample has fewer than 180,000 clones, with roughly 63% found just once. Sequencing was carried out using PBMCs. The origin of the receptors is an older woman in good health and CMV-seropositive.

V is TRBV5-6 and J is TRBJ1-2; D remains ambiguous. This CDR3 is built from 12 residues. Per the germline V gene, CDR1 is SGHDT and CDR2 is YYEEEE. V lost 4 bases to trimming and J lost 8 bases, with 12 bases between them. CDR3 sequence reads: CASSPGSVGYTF. DNA of the CDR3: TGTGCCAGCAGCCCTGGTTCAGTGGGCTACACCTTC.

This clone was seen more than once but under ten times. This chain uses TRBV30 with TRBJ2-2; TRBD2 agrees at 8 bases. The CDR3 is made up of 15 amino acids. Per the germline V gene, CDR1 is GTSNPN and CDR2 is SVGIG (reference sequence). V gave up 0 bases and J gave up 3 bases; unmatched junction bases: 3. The CDR3 DNA follows: TGTGCCTGGAGTGTACTCGGGAGGGACACCGGGGAGCTGTTTTTT. Protein product: CAWSVLGRDTGELFF.

In this sample, this clone turned up a few times. The chain is built from TRBV7-9 and TRBJ1-2; TRBD1 matches at 7 bases. The CDR3 contains 14 residues. Germline V gives CDR1 SEHNR, CDR2 FQNEAQ (reference sequence). The V gene end was trimmed by 8 bases and the J gene end by 0 bases; junction bases not matched to a gene: 6. CDR3: CASRTGQTNYGYTF. The CDR3 DNA reads as TGTGCCAGCCGTACGGGACAGACTAACTATGGCTACACCTTC.

The rearrangement joins TRBV28 to TRBJ2-7; D not resolved. The CDR3 runs 12 residues. V was pared by 6 bases and J by 1 base, with 7 bases between. Germline-derived CDR1 and CDR2 are MDHEN and SYDVKM. In DNA, the CDR3 is TGTGCCAGCAGGACAAGTTCCTACGAGCAGTACTTC. Translated: CASRTSSYEQYF. The variable domain in full, completed from reference TRBV28 and TRBJ2-7, reads DVKVTQSSRYLVKRTGEKVFLECVQDMDHENMFWYRQDPGLGLRLIYFSYDVKMKEKGDIPEGYSVSREKKERFSLILESASTNQTSMYLCASRTSSYEQYFGPGTRLTVT.

This chain links TRBV5-4 with TRBJ2-7; 10 bases are shared with TRBD1. The germline V gene has CDR1 SGHNT and CDR2 YYREEE (reference sequence). Trimming cost V 5 bases and J 7 bases; bases outside gene matches: 6. The CDR3 consists of 13 residues. The CDR3: CASSRDRGAEQYF. DNA of the CDR3: TGTGCCAGCAGTCGGGACAGGGGCGCGGAGCAGTACTTC.

The genes are TRBV15 and TRBJ2-1; TRBD2 agrees at 12 bases. CDR3 length equals 19 residues. V lost 1 base and J lost 0; bases outside the gene matches: 7. Germline assignment: CDR1 LNHNV and CDR2 YYDKDF (reference sequence). The CDR3 coding sequence is TGTGCCACCAGCAGAGCGCTACTAGCGGGAGGCCCCTCCTACAATGAGCAGTTCTTC. Its protein is CATSRALLAGGPSYNEQFF.

With regard to this clone: Other DNA sequences within the sample encode an identical CDR3. This rearrangement joins TRBV9 to TRBJ2-3; 8 nucleotides agree with TRBD2. Germline CDR1 reads SGDLS; CDR2 reads YYNGEE. This CDR3 comprises 15 residues. V trimming: 0 bases; J trimming: 4 bases; junction bases outside the gene matches: 4. CDR3 DNA sequence: TGTGCCAGCAGCGTAGGGGGCGGGAGGCCAGATACGCAGTATTTT. Translating it yields CASSVGGGRPDTQYF.

The V gene is TRBV10-3, the J gene TRBJ2-7; D uncertain. This CDR3 contains 15 residues. Between the trimmed V and J ends, which lost 11 bases and 0 bases, there was a span of 20 bases. Germline CDR1 and CDR2: ENHRY and SYGVKD. CDR3 DNA sequence: TGTGCCTCCTCACAAGGAACAGCCAGCTCCTACGAGCAGTACTTC. Its translation: CASSQGTASSYEQYF.

This clone was counted a single time. The J gene is TRBJ2-1, the V gene TRBV9; D is ambiguous. From germline, CDR1 is SGDLS and CDR2 YYNGEE. The V end lost 3 bases, the J end lost 8 bases, and 12 bases lay between the germline ends. This CDR3 spans 13 amino acids. The CDR3 loop reads CASSDTRGDEQFF. In DNA form, the CDR3 reads TGTGCCAGCAGCGACACGAGAGGCGATGAGCAGTTCTTC.

The rearrangement uses TRBV4-1 and TRBJ2-5; D may be TRBD2 (5 bases). With 0 bases removed from V and 7 bases from J, the gap between germline ends came to 18 bases. This CDR3 region has 16 residues. Germline values: CDR1 MGHRA, CDR2 YSYEKL. Written as DNA, the CDR3 is TGCGCCAGCAGCCAAGAATATGGGTCCAGCGGTAGGACCCAGTACTTC. Its translation: CASSQEYGSSGRTQYF.